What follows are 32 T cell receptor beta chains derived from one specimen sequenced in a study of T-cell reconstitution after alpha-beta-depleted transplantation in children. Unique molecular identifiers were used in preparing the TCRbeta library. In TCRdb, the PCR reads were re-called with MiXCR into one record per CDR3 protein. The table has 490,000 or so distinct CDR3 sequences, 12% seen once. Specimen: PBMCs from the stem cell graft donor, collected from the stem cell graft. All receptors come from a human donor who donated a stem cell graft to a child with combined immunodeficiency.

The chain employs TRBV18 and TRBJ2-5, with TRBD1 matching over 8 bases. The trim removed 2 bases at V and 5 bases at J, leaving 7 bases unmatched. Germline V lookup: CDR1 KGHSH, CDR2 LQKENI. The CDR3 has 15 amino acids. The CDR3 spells CASSPRTGSQETQYF. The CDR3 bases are TGTGCCAGCTCACCAAGGACAGGGAGCCAGGAGACCCAGTACTTC.

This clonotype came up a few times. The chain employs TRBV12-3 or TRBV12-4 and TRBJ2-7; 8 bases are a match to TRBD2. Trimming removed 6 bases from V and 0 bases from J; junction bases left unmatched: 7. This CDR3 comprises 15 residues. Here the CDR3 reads CASRGLAGLSYEQYF. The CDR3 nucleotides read TGTGCCAGCAGAGGGCTAGCGGGTCTCTCCTACGAGCAGTACTTC.

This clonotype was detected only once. The CDR3 protein is CASSPLGLDEQYF. CDR3 DNA sequence: TGTGCCAGCAGCCCTCTGGGGCTAGACGAGCAGTACTTC. This chain connects TRBV12-3 or TRBV12-4 to TRBJ2-7, with a tentative D call TRBD1 (5 bases). V lost 6 bases to trimming and J lost 5 bases, with 14 bases between them. This CDR3 comprises 13 residues.

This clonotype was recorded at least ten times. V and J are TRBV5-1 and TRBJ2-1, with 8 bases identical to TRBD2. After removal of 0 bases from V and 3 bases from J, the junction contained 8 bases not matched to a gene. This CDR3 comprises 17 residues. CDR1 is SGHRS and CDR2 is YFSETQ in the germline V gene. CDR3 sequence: CASSLGREATIYNEQFF. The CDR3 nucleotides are TGCGCCAGCAGCTTGGGGCGGGAGGCAACCATCTACAATGAGCAGTTCTTC. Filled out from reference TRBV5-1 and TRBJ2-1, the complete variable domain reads KAGVTQTPRYLIKTRGQQVTLSCSPISGHRSVSWYQQTPGQGLQFLFEYFSETQRNKGNFPGRFSGRQFSNSRSEMNVSTLELGDSALYLCASSLGREATIYNEQFFGPGTRLTVL.

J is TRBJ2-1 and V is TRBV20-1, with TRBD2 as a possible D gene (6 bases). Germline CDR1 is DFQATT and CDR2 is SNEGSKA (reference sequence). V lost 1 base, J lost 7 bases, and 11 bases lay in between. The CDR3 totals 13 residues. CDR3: CSARVLLANEQFF. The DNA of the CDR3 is TGCAGTGCTAGAGTTCTGCTAGCGAATGAGCAGTTCTTC.

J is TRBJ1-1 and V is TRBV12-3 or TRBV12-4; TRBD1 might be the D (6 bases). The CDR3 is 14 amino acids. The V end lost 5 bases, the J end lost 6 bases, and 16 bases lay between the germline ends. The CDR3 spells CASSDRPGAPEAFF. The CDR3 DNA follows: TGTGCCAGCAGTGACCGGCCAGGGGCCCCTGAAGCTTTCTTT.

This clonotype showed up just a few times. In nucleotides, the CDR3 is TGCGCCAGCAGCCAACGAGCGGGAGTGGCAGATACGCAGTATTTT. Residues: CASSQRAGVADTQYF. V and J are TRBV5-1 and TRBJ2-3, with TRBD2 matching over 8 bases. This CDR3 comprises 15 residues. The V gene's germline CDR1 is SGHRS and CDR2 YFSETQ. Losses at the gene ends were 4 bases for V and 4 bases for J; bases not matched to a gene: 8.

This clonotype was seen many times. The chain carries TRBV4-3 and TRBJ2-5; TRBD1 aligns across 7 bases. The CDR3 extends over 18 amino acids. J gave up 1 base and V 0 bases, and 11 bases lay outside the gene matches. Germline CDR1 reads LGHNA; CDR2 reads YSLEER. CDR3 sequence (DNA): TGCGCCAGCAGCCAAGATCGTCTAGGGGGACAGTTCCAAGAGACCCAGTACTTC. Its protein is CASSQDRLGGQFQETQYF.

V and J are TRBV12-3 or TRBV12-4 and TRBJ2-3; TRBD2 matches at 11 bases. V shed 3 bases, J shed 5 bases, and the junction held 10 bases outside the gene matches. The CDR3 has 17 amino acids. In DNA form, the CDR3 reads TGTGCCAGCAGTTTGGGTCTAGCGGGGGGCCAAGGAGATACGCAGTATTTT. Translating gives CASSLGLAGGQGDTQYF.

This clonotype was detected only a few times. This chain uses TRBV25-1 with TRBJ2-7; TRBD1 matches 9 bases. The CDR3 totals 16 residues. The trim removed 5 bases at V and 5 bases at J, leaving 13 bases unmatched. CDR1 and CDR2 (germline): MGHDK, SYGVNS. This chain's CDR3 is CASSNLRTGAQDEQYF. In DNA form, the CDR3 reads TGTGCCAGCAGTAACCTACGGACAGGGGCGCAGGACGAGCAGTACTTC.

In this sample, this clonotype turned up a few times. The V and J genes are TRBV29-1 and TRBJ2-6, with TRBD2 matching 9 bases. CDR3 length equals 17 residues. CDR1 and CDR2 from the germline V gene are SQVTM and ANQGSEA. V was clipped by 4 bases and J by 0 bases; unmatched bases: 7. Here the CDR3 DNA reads TGCAGCGTTGCAGTAGGCGGGGGGGTCTCTGGGGCCAACGTCCTGACTTTC. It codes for CSVAVGGGVSGANVLTF.

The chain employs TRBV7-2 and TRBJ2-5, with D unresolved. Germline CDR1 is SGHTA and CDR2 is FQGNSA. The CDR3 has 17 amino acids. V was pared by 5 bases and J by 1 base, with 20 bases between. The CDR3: CASSPTTFILGQETQYF. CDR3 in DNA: TGTGCCAGCAGCCCCACCACATTTATTTTGGGCCAAGAGACCCAGTACTTC.

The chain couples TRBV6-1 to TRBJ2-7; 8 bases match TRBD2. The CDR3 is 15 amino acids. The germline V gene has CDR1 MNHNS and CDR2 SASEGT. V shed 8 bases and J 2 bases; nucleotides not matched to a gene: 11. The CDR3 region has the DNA TGTGCCAGCCACGGCCGGGGGGGGGCCCCCTACGAGCAGTACTTC. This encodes CASHGRGGAPYEQYF.

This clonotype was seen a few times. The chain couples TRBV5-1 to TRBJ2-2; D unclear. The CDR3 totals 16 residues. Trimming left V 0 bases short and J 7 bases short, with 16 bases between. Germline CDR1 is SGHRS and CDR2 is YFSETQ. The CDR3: CASSLAPAEDGGELFF. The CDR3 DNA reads TGCGCCAGCAGCTTGGCCCCCGCAGAAGATGGCGGGGAGCTGTTTTTT.

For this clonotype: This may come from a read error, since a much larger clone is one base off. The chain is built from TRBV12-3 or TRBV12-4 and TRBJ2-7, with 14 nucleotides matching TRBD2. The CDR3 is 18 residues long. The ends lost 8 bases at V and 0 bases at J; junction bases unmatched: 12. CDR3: CASCSWTSGGPISYEQYF. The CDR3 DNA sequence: TGTGCCAGCTGTTCCTGGACTAGCGGGGGGCCCATCTCCTACGAGCAGTACTTC.

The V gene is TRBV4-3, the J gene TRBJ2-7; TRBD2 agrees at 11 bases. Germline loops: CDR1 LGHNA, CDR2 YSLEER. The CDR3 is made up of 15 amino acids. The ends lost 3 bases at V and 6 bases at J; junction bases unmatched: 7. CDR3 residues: CASSQVAGGPPEQYF. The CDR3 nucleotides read TGCGCCAGCAGCCAGGTAGCGGGAGGGCCGCCCGAGCAGTACTTC.

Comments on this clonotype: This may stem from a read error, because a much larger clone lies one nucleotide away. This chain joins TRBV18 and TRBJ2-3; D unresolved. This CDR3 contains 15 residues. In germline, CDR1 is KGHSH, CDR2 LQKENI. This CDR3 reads CASSPCANTTDAQYF. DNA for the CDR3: TGTGCCAGCTCACCGTGTGCAAATACCACAGATGCGCAGTATTTT.

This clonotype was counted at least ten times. CDR3: CASSILAGDYNEQFF. CDR3 nucleotides: TGTGCCAGCAGCATTCTAGCGGGGGACTACAATGAGCAGTTCTTC. This sequence joins TRBV11-3 and TRBJ2-1, with 10 bases that match TRBD2. The CDR3 sequence is 15 residues long. Unmatched junction bases numbered 4, after V lost 5 bases and J lost 3 bases. Germline V gives CDR1 SGHNT, CDR2 YENEEA.

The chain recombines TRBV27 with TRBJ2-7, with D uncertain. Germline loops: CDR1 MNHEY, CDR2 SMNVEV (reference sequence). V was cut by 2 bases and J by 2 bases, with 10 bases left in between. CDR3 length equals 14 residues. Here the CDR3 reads CASSLVGRAYEQYF. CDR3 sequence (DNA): TGTGCCAGCAGTTTAGTTGGTAGGGCCTACGAGCAGTACTTC.

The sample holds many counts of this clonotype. The CDR3 loop reads CASTPTGGGTEAFF. The CDR3 DNA reads TGTGCCAGCACCCCAACAGGAGGCGGCACTGAAGCTTTCTTT. This chain links TRBV12-3 or TRBV12-4 with TRBJ1-1; D might be TRBD1 (5 bases). Between the trimmed V and J ends, which lost 7 bases and 4 bases, there was a span of 16 bases. This CDR3 region has 14 residues.

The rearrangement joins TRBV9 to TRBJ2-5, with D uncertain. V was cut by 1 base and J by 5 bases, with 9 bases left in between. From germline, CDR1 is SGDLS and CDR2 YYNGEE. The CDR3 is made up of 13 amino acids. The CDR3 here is CASSVKGLETQYF. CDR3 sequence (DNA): TGTGCCAGCAGCGTAAAAGGGCTTGAGACCCAGTACTTC.

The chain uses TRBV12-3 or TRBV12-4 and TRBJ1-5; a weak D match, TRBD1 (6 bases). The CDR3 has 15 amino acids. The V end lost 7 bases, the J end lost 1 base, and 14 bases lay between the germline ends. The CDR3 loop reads CASTDRTVSNQPQHF. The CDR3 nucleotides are TGTGCCAGCACCGACCGGACAGTGAGCAATCAGCCCCAGCATTTT.

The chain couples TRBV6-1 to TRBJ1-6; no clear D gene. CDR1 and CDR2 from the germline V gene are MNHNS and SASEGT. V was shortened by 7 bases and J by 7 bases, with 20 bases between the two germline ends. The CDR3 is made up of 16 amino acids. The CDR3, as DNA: TGTGCCAGCACTCATGCGGAAGGTGATGTGAATTCACCCCTCCACTTT. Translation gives CASTHAEGDVNSPLHF.

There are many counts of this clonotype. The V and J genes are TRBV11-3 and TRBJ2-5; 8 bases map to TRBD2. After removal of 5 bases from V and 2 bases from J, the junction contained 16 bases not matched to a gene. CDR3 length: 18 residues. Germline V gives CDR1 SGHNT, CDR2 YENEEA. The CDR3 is CASSPQGGGRTIQETQYF. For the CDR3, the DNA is TGTGCCAGCAGCCCCCAGGGAGGCGGGAGGACTATACAAGAGACCCAGTACTTC.

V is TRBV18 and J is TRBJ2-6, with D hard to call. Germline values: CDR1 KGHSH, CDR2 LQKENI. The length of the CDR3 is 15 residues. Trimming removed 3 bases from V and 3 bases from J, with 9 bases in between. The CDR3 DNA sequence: TGTGCCAGCTCACCTTCTGGGGATGGGGCCAACGTCCTGACTTTC. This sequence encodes CASSPSGDGANVLTF. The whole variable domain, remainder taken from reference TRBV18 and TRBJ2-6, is NAGVMQNPRHLVRRRGQEARLRCSPMKGHSHVYWYRQLPEEGLKFMVYLQKENIIDESGMPKERFSAEFPKEGPSILRIQQVVRGDSAAYFCASSPSGDGANVLTFGAGSRLTVL.

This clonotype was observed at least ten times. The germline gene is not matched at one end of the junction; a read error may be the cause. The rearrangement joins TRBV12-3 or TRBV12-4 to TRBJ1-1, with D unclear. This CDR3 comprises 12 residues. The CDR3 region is CASNLWGTEAFF. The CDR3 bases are TGTGCCAGCAATTTATGGGGCACTGAAGCTTTCTTT.

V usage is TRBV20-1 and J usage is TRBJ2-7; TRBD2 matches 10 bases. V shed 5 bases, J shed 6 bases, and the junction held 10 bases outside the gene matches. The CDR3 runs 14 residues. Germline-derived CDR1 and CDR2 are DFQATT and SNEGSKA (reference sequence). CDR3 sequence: CSALRWASGSEQYF. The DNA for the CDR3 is TGCAGTGCTCTCAGATGGGCTAGCGGGAGCGAGCAGTACTTC.

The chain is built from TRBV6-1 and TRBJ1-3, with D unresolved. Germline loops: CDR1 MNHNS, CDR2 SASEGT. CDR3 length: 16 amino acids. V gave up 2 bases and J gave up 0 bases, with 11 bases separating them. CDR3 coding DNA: TGTGCCAGCAGTGAATGGGTAGTGAGCTCTGGAAACACCATATATTTT. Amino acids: CASSEWVVSSGNTIYF.

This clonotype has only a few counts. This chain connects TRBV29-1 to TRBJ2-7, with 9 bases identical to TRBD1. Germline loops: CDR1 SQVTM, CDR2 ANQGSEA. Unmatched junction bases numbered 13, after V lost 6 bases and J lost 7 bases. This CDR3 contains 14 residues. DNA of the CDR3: TGCAGCGTCAAACCCGGGACAGGGTCTAGGGAGCAGTACTTC. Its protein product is CSVKPGTGSREQYF.

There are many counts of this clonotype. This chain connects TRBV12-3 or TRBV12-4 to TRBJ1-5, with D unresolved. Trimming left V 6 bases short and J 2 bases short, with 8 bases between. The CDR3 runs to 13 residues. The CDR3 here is CASRTGGNQPQHF. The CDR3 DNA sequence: TGTGCCAGCAGAACGGGAGGCAATCAGCCCCAGCATTTT.

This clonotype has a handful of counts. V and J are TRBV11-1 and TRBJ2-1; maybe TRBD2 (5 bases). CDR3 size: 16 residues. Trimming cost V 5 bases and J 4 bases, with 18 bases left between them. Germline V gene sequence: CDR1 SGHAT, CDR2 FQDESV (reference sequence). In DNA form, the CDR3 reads TGTGCCAGCAGCCCGGGTTCGGGGTTAAGTTACAATGAGCAGTTCTTC. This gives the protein CASSPGSGLSYNEQFF.

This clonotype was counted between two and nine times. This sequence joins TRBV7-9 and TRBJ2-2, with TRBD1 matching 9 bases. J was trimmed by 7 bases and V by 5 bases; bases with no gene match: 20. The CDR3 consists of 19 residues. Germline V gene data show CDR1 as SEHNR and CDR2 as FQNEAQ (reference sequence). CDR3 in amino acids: CASSTFKMRDREYHGELFF. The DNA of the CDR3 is TGTGCCAGCAGCACTTTCAAAATGAGGGACAGGGAGTACCACGGGGAGCTGTTTTTT.